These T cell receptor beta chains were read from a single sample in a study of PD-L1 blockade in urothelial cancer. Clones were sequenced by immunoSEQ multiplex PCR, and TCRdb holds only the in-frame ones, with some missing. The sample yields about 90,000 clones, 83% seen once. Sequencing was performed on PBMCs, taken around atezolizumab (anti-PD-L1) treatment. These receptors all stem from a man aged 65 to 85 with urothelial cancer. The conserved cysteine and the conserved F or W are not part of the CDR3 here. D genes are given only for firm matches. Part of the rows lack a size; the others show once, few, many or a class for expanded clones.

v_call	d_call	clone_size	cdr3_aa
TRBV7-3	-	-	ASSKTGTVPDTQY
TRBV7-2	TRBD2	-	ASSLVPREVADTQY
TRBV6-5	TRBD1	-	ASRGTGNTGELF
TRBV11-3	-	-	ASSQSGHSTDTQY
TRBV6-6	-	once	ASTQGQRNQPQH
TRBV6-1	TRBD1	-	ATKGQLYGYT
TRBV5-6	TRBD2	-	ASSLSLAGQETQY
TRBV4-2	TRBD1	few	ASSQEIIQGDTGELF
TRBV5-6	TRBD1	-	ASSSRTGSYEQY
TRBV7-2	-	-	ASSTRTEKETQY
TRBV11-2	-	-	ASSLGALNEQF
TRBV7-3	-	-	ASSSGSRGLGDTQY
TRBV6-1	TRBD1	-	ASSEIGGAGTGELF
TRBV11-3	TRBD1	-	ASSLGVGQGVGELF
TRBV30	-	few	AWSQGSSYNEQF
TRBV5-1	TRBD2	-	ASSVSTSGSRETQY
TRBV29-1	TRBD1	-	SVEGTVDNEQF
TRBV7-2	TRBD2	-	ASSLGGAGVGANVLT
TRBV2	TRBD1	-	ASSVGQGANRELF
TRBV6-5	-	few	ASSRQADSGNTIY
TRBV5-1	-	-	ASSFTGTTQDGYT
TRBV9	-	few	ASSLSPRDNYGYT
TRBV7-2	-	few	ASSLDSYGYT
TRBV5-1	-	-	ASSSPRGDNEQF
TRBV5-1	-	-	ASSLLTDGDYEQY
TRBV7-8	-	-	ASSLTGGAGSGRDTQY
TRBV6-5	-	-	ASSYSAGEETQY
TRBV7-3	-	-	ASSLNRDTEAF
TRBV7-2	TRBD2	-	ASSLDGGGIEDTQY
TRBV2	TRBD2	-	ASSGGGAGTGELF
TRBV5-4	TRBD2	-	ASSLVLIAGGSIDTQY
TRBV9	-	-	ASSPGDTEAF
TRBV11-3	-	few	ASSLGLITGSEAF
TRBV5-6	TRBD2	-	ASSLEGLAGGATQY
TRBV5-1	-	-	ASSPETAIQETQY
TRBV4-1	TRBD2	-	ASSQHPSGGTYEQY
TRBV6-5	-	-	ASTWGQGPYEQY
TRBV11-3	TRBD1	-	ASSRAAGGYNEQF
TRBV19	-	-	ASSIALRGSGANVLT